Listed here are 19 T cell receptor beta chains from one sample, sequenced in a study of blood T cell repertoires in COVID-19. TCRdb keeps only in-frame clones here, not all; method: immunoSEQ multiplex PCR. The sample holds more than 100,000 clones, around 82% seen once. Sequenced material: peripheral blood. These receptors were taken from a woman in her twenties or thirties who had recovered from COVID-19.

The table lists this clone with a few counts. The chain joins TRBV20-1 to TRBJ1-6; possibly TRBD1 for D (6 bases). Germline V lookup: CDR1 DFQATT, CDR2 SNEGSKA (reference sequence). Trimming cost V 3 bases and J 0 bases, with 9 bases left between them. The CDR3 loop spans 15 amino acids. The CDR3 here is CSASQGSSYNSPLHF. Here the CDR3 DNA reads TGCAGTGCTAGTCAGGGGAGCTCCTATAATTCACCCCTCCACTTT.

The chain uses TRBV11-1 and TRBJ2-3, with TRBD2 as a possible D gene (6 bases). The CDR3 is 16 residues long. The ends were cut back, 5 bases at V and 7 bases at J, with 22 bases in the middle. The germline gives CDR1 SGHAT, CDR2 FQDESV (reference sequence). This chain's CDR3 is CASSPTPGLGAHTQYF. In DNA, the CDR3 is TGTGCCAGCAGCCCCACACCGGGACTCGGTGCCCATACGCAGTATTTT.

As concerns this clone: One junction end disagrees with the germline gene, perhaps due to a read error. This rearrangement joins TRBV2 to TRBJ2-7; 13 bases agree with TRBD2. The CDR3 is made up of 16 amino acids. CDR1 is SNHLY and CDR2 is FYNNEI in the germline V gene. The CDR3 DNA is TGTGCCAGCAGAGAAGGACTAGCGGGGGCCGCCTACGAGCAGTACTTC. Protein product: CASREGLAGAAYEQYF.

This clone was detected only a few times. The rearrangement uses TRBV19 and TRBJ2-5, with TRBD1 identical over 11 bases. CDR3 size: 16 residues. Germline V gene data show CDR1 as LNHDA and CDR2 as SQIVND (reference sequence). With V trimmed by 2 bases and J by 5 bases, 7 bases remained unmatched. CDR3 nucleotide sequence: TGTGCCAGTAGTATAAGTGGACAGGGGGCGCATGAGACCCAGTACTTC. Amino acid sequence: CASSISGQGAHETQYF.

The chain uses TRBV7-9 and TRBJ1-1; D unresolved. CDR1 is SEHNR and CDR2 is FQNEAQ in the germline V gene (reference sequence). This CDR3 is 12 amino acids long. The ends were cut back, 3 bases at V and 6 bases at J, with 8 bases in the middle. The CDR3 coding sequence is TGTGCCAGCAGCTTTCCCCAGGCTGAAGCTTTCTTT. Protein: CASSFPQAEAFF. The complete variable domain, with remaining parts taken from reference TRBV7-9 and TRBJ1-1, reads DTGVSQNPRHKITKRGQNVTFRCDPISEHNRLYWYRQTLGQGPEFLTYFQNEAQLEKSRLLSDRFSAERPKGSFSTLEIQRTEQGDSAMYLCASSFPQAEAFFGQGTRLTVV.

This CDR3 reads CASSLVRGTEAFF. Here the CDR3 DNA reads TGTGCCAGCAGCTTAGTAAGGGGCACTGAAGCTTTCTTT. The rearrangement joins TRBV13 to TRBJ1-1, with D tentatively TRBD1 (5 bases). CDR1 and CDR2 (germline): PRHDT, FYEKMQ (reference sequence). This CDR3 comprises 13 residues. V shed 1 base and J shed 4 bases, with 7 bases lying between them.

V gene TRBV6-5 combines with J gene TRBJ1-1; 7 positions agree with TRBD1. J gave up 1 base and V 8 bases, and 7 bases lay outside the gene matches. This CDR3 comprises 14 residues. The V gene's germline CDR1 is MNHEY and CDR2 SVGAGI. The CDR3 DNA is TGTGCCAGCTTTAGAGACAGGGCGAACACTGAAGCTTTCTTT. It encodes CASFRDRANTEAFF.

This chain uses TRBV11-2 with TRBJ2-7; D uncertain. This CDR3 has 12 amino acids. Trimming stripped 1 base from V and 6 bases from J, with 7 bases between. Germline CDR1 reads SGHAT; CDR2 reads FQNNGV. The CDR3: CASSLVGLEQYF. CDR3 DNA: TGTGCCAGCAGCTTAGTGGGCCTCGAGCAGTACTTC.

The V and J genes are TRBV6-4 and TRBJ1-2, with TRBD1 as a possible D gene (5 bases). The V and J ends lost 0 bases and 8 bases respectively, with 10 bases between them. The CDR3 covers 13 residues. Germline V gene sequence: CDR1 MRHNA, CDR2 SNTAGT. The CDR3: CASSDSRGGGYTF. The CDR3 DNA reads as TGTGCCAGCAGTGACTCTAGGGGCGGCGGCTACACCTTC.

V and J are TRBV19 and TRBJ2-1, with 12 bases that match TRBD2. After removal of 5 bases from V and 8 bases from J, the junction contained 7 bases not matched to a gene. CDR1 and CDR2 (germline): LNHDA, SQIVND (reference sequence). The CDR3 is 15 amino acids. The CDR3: CASSLTSGSLDEQFF. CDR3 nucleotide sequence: TGTGCCAGTAGTCTGACTAGCGGGAGTTTAGATGAGCAGTTCTTC.

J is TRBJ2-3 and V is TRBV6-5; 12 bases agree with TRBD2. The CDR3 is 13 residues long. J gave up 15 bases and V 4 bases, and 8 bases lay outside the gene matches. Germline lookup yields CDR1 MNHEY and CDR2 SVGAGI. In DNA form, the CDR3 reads TGTGCCAGCAGTTTCCGGACTAGCGGGAAGAGCTATTTT. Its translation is CASSFRTSGKSYF.

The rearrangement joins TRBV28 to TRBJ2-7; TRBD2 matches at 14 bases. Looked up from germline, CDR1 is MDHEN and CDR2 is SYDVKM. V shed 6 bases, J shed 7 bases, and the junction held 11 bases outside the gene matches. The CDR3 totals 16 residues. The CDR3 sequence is CASSPGTSGRRGEQYF. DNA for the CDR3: TGTGCCAGCAGCCCCGGGACTAGCGGGAGAAGGGGTGAGCAGTACTTC.

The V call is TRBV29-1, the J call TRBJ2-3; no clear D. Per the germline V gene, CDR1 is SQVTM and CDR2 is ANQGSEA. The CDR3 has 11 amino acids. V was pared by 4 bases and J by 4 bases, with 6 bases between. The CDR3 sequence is CSVVPSDTQYF. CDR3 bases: TGCAGCGTTGTTCCATCAGATACGCAGTATTTT.

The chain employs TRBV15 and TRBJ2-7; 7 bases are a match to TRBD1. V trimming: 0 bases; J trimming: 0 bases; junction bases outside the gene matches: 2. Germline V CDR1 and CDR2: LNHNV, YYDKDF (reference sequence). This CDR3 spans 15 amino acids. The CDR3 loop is CATSRDGTDSYEQYF. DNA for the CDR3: TGTGCCACCAGCAGAGATGGGACAGACTCCTACGAGCAGTACTTC.

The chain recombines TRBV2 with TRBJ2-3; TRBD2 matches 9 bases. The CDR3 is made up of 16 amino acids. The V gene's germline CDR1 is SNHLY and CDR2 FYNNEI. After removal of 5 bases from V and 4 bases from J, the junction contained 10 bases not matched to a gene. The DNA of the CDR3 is TGTGCCAGCAGTCTCGCGGGGGGGCCTACGGCAGATACGCAGTATTTT. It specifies CASSLAGGPTADTQYF.

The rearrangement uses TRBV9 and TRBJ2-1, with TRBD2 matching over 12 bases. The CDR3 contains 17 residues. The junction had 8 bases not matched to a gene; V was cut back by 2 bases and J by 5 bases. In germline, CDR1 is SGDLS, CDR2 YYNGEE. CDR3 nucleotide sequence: TGTGCCAGCAGCGTGTGGGCTAGCGGGAGGGCTAACAATGAGCAGTTCTTC. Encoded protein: CASSVWASGRANNEQFF.

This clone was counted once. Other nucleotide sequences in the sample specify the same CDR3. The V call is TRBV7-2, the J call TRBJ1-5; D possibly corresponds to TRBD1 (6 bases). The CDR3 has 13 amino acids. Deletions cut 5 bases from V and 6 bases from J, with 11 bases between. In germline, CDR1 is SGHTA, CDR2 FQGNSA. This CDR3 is CASSATGSQPQHF. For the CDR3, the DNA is TGTGCCAGCAGCGCGACAGGATCTCAGCCCCAGCATTTT.

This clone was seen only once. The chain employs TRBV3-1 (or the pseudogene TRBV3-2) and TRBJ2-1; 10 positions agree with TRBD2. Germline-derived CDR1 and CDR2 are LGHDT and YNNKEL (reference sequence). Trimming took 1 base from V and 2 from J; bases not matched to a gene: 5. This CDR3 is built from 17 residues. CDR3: CASSQVVLAGAYNEQFF. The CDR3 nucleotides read TGTGCCAGCAGCCAAGTTGTCCTAGCGGGGGCCTACAATGAGCAGTTCTTC.

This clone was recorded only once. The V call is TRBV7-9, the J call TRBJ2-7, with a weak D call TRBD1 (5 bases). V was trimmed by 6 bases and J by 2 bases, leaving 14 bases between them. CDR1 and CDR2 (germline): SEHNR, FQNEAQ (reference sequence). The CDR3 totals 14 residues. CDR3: CASSFSRVPYEQYF. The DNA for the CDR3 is TGTGCCAGCAGTTTTAGCAGGGTTCCCTACGAGCAGTACTTC.